These 17 T cell receptor beta chains originate from one sample sequenced in a study of T cell repertoires in cytomegalovirus infection. These TCRs' antigens remain unknown. MiXCR was run by TCRdb on the reads, yielding one entry per CDR3 protein. The profile shows approximately 730,000 distinct CDR3 sequences, about 28% of them singletons. This material consisted of cultured CD8+ T cells from PBMCs, taken from culture after CMV antigen stimulation. These receptors were taken from a human donor in good health (CMV status not recorded). Some clones in this sample may be carry-over from other donors' samples.

The V call is TRBV7-6, the J call TRBJ1-1; 7 bases fit TRBD1. CDR1 is SGHVS and CDR2 is FNYEAQ in the germline V gene. The CDR3 runs 14 residues. The trim removed 5 bases at V and 8 bases at J, leaving 11 bases unmatched. The CDR3 region has the DNA TGTGCCAGCAGCCCCGACTGGACAGGCGACGAAGCTTTCTTT. The encoded protein is CASSPDWTGDEAFF.

The gene calls are TRBV7-2 and TRBJ1-1; unclear D gene. V was shortened by 7 bases and J by 8 bases, with 20 bases between the two germline ends. Germline CDR1 reads SGHTA; CDR2 reads FQGNSA. This CDR3 has 14 amino acids. The DNA of the CDR3 is TGTGCCAGCACTTCAAACGGGATTAGTGGGGAAGCTTTCTTT. Residues: CASTSNGISGEAFF.

This chain uses TRBV11-2 with TRBJ1-2, with D possibly TRBD1 on 5 matching bases. Trimming pared 5 bases from V and 1 base from J, leaving 14 bases between. The CDR3 runs 15 residues. Germline V gene sequence: CDR1 SGHAT, CDR2 FQNNGV. The CDR3 here is CASSLIQESNYGYTF. CDR3 DNA: TGTGCCAGCAGCCTGATACAGGAGAGTAACTATGGCTACACCTTC.

This clonotype was seen a few times. The chain has TRBV19 and TRBJ2-2; 14 bases are shared with TRBD2. CDR1 is LNHDA, CDR2 SQIVND, per germline (reference sequence). The CDR3 contains 18 residues. Trimming removed 5 bases from V and 7 bases from J; junction bases left unmatched: 12. The CDR3 region is CASSPGLAGGEHGGELFF. CDR3 nucleotides: TGTGCCAGTAGTCCCGGACTAGCGGGGGGTGAGCACGGCGGGGAGCTGTTTTTT.

A few counts support this clonotype. This chain joins TRBV27 and TRBJ1-1, with D possibly being TRBD1 (6 bases). V lost 0 bases and J 4 bases, leaving 12 bases between the germline ends. The length of the CDR3 is 15 residues. CDR1 and CDR2 from the germline V gene are MNHEY and SMNVEV (reference sequence). CDR3 DNA: TGTGCCAGCAGTTTATCAGGGGGGGCGAGCACTGAAGCTTTCTTT. Translating it yields CASSLSGGASTEAFF.

This chain links TRBV4-1 with TRBJ2-1; 9 bases agree with TRBD2. V lost 1 base, J lost 10 bases, and 8 bases stayed unmatched. Germline V lookup: CDR1 MGHRA, CDR2 YSYEKL. CDR3 length equals 15 residues. The CDR3: CASSQGLAAPNEQFF. Written as DNA, the CDR3 is TGCGCCAGCAGCCAAGGACTAGCGGCCCCAAACGAGCAGTTCTTC.

There are many counts of this clonotype. Here the CDR3 DNA reads TGTGCCAGCAGCTTAGGATCGACAGGGTATATAGATACGCAGTATTTT. It yields the protein CASSLGSTGYIDTQYF. The chain uses TRBV11-3 and TRBJ2-3; the match to TRBD1 covers 7 bases. The germline V gene encodes CDR1 SGHNT and CDR2 YENEEA. The CDR3 has 16 amino acids. V lost 1 base to trimming and J lost 5 bases; unmatched junction nucleotides: 9.

The rearrangement joins TRBV10-3 to TRBJ2-1; TRBD2 matches at 8 bases. Per germline, CDR1 ENHRY and CDR2 SYGVKD. V shed 3 bases and J 0 bases; nucleotides not matched to a gene: 10. The CDR3 is made up of 18 amino acids. The CDR3 is CAISEVGSGASSYNEQFF. The CDR3 nucleotides are TGTGCCATCAGTGAAGTGGGTAGCGGGGCAAGCTCCTACAATGAGCAGTTCTTC.

The chain couples TRBV5-6 to TRBJ1-2, with a possible D match to TRBD1 (5 bases). Germline assignment: CDR1 SGHDT and CDR2 YYEEEE. The CDR3 has 16 amino acids. With 4 bases removed from V and 5 bases from J, the gap between germline ends came to 21 bases. CDR3 DNA sequence: TGTGCCAGCAGCCCGGGACCGACAGTGGAGGATTATGGCTACACCTTC. Translation: CASSPGPTVEDYGYTF.

To note about this clonotype: A much larger clone lies a single base off, so this may be a read error. It is likely a read error, because the conserved phenylalanine at the end of the CDR3 is missing. The V and J genes are TRBV7-6 and TRBJ2-3; unclear D gene. CDR1 is SGHVS and CDR2 is FNYEAQ in the germline V gene. V lost 1 base to trimming and J lost 1 base, with 6 bases between them. This CDR3 is built from 14 residues. The CDR3 coding sequence is TGTGCCAGCAGCTTAGAGGGCCGCACAGATACGCAGTATTCT. It codes for CASSLEGRTDTQYS.

This clonotype was seen a few times. The rearrangement joins TRBV7-2 to TRBJ2-1; TRBD2 might be the D (7 bases). The CDR3 loop spans 14 amino acids. Trimming took 5 bases from V and 8 from J, leaving 16 bases between them. Germline CDR1 reads SGHTA; CDR2 reads FQGNSA. The CDR3 nucleotides read TGTGCCAGCAGCCTCGGGGGGCCCGGTTATGAGCAGTTCTTC. Its protein is CASSLGGPGYEQFF.

This clonotype ranks as medium-sized. V is TRBV5-6 and J is TRBJ2-7, with TRBD1 identical over 7 bases. The CDR3 consists of 15 residues. J lost 3 bases, V lost 1 base, and 7 bases had no gene match. CDR1 and CDR2 from the germline V gene are SGHDT and YYEEEE. CDR3 sequence: CASSLLGTDLYEQYV. CDR3 coding DNA: TGTGCCAGCAGCTTGTTGGGGACAGACCTCTACGAGCAGTACGTC.

This chain joins TRBV27 and TRBJ1-1, with TRBD1 as a possible D gene (5 bases). The CDR3 runs to 15 residues. Trimming removed 4 bases from V and 11 bases from J, with 23 bases in between. Germline values: CDR1 MNHEY, CDR2 SMNVEV (reference sequence). The CDR3 bases are TGTGCCAGCAGTTCTCCCGGGACTCCTGAAACGAAGGCTTTCTTT. Translation: CASSSPGTPETKAFF.

This clonotype appeared a few times. The chain carries TRBV7-9 and TRBJ2-5; 7 nucleotides line up with TRBD2. Germline V gene data show CDR1 as SEHNR and CDR2 as FQNEAQ (reference sequence). The CDR3 has 15 residues. Trimming removed 5 bases from V and 1 base from J; junction bases left unmatched: 7. The DNA of the CDR3 is TGTGCCAGCAGCACGGGACTAACCGCCCAAGAGACCCAGTACTTC. It is translated as CASSTGLTAQETQYF.

Concerning this clonotype itself: An end of the junction does not agree with germline; a read error may underlie this. The V gene is TRBV7-6, the J gene TRBJ2-2; a weak D match, TRBD2 (5 bases). Germline CDR1 reads SGHVS; CDR2 reads FNYEAQ. This CDR3 has 13 amino acids. The CDR3 loop reads CVSELANTGELFF. The CDR3, as DNA: TGTGTCAGCGAACTAGCGAACACCGGGGAGCTGTTTTTT.

The chain couples TRBV7-8 to TRBJ2-3, with a weak D call TRBD2 (6 bases). The CDR3 covers 13 residues. Germline V gives CDR1 SGHVS, CDR2 FQNEAQ. The ends were cut back, 4 bases at V and 4 bases at J, with 9 bases in the middle. The CDR3 region is CASSSRLADTQYF. The CDR3 DNA is TGTGCCAGCAGCTCCAGACTAGCAGATACGCAGTATTTT.

The rearrangement links TRBV6-2 or TRBV6-3 to TRBJ2-1, with D possibly TRBD2 on 6 matching bases. Germline V CDR1 and CDR2: MNHEY, SVGEGT. The V and J ends lost 8 bases and 2 bases respectively, with 19 bases between them. The CDR3 length is 16 residues. DNA for the CDR3: TGTGCCAGCTCCTATTCCGGGCTAGCGCCCTACAATGAGCAGTTCTTC. Protein sequence: CASSYSGLAPYNEQFF.